The 20 T cell receptor beta chains below all came from one sample that was sequenced in a study of T cells in women clearing cervical HPV infection. Profiling relied on immunoSEQ multiplex PCR, and the TCRdb table lists in-frame clones only, not all of them. Its listing shows about 40,000 clones. Sequencing was performed on blood buffy coat. The receptor set was obtained from a woman aged 18-69 years with a cervical HPV16 infection that either progressed to CIN3+ or cleared (not recorded which).

A word on this clone: Coverage ceases 3 residues before the CDR3 finishes, and the germline J gene fills in the end. The chain is built from TRBV5-1 and TRBJ2-3; 15 nucleotides agree with TRBD2. Germline assignment: CDR1 SGHRS and CDR2 YFSETQ. CDR3 length: 16 residues. V gave up 4 bases and J gave up 4 bases; unmatched junction bases: 4. The CDR3 protein is CASSTGTSGGPDTQYF. The covered CDR3 bases are TGCGCCAGCAGCACCGGGACTAGCGGGGGGCCAGATACG.

In regard to this clone: The read terminates 3 residues ahead of where the CDR3 ends, so the germline J gene completes it. V is TRBV7-9 and J is TRBJ2-2; 7 nucleotides match TRBD1. Germline lookup yields CDR1 SEHNR and CDR2 FQNEAQ (reference sequence). Losses at the gene ends were 5 bases for V and 5 bases for J; bases not matched to a gene: 8. This CDR3 is 15 amino acids long. CDR3 sequence: CASSPDRVVTGELFF. Partial CDR3 DNA: TGTGCCAGCAGCCCCGACAGGGTGGTTACCGGGGAG.

The part of the CDR3 DNA that was read is TGTGCCAGTAGGGGAGACGGGACAGGGAGCTCCTACAATGAG. Its translation: CASRGDGTGSSYNE. The complete CDR3 protein is CASRGDGTGSSYNEQFF. The chain employs TRBV19 and TRBJ2-1; 9 bases line up with TRBD1. The read ends 3 residues before the CDR3 terminus; that terminus is restored from the germline J gene. CDR1 is LNHDA, CDR2 SQIVND, per germline (reference sequence). The length of the CDR3 is 17 residues. The trim removed 6 bases at V and 0 bases at J, leaving 9 bases unmatched.

Comments on this clone: The DNA ends 3 residues before the CDR3 does, and the rest of the CDR3 is filled in from the germline J gene. The V and J genes are TRBV20-1 and TRBJ2-7; possible D gene TRBD2, 6 bases. The CDR3 covers 14 residues. V was shortened by 3 bases and J by 0 bases, with 12 bases between the two germline ends. Germline V gives CDR1 DFQATT, CDR2 SNEGSKA (reference sequence). The covered CDR3 bases are TGCAGTGCTAGGGGGGGACTGTTCTCCTACGAG. Encoded protein: CSARGGLFSYE. The complete CDR3 reads CSARGGLFSYEQYF.

About this clone: Read data end 3 residues before the CDR3 end; the end is taken from the germline J gene. The chain combines TRBV5-6 with TRBJ2-1; weak D call: TRBD1 (5 bases). Looked up from germline, CDR1 is SGHDT and CDR2 is YYEEEE. V lost 4 bases to trimming and J lost 5 bases, with 13 bases between them. The CDR3 contains 14 residues. This chain's CDR3 is CASSRLGPDNEQFF. The CDR3 DNA, read in part, is TGTGCCAGCAGCCGGCTGGGGCCTGACAATGAG.

Regarding this clone: The read halts 3 residues ahead of the CDR3 end, with the missing end drawn from the germline J gene. The V call is TRBV19, the J call TRBJ2-7, with TRBD1 identical over 10 bases. From germline, CDR1 is LNHDA and CDR2 SQIVND (reference sequence). The CDR3 is 17 residues long. The ends lost 5 bases at V and 2 bases at J; junction bases unmatched: 12. CDR3 residues: CASSVPPGTGDAYEQYF. Partial CDR3 DNA: TGTGCCAGTAGTGTACCCCCCGGGACAGGGGATGCCTACGAG.

As concerns this clone: The read finishes 3 residues shy of the CDR3 end, and the germline J gene is used to complete it. The chain uses TRBV5-1 and TRBJ2-2; 9 bases align to TRBD2. V was clipped by 3 bases and J by 7 bases; unmatched bases: 7. In germline, CDR1 is SGHRS, CDR2 YFSETQ. The CDR3 has 15 amino acids. The CDR3 DNA, read in part, is TGCGCCAGCAGCTCTGGCGGGGGGGGCATCGGGGAG. It specifies CASSSGGGGIGE. The entire CDR3 is CASSSGGGGIGELFF.

A note on this clone: Read coverage stops 3 residues before the CDR3 terminus; the germline J gene supplies the remainder. The chain employs TRBV12-3 or TRBV12-4 and TRBJ1-1; 8 nucleotides line up with TRBD1. The trim removed 7 bases at V and 1 base at J, leaving 11 bases unmatched. This CDR3 comprises 16 residues. The CDR3 bases that were read are TGTGCCAGCACCAAAGACAGGGGAAAGGCGAACACTGAA. Translated, it gives CASTKDRGKANTE. The CDR3, in full, reads CASTKDRGKANTEAFF.

On this clone itself: The DNA ends 3 residues before the CDR3 does, and the rest of the CDR3 is filled in from the germline J gene. The gene calls are TRBV10-2 and TRBJ1-5; TRBD1 agrees at 7 bases. The CDR3 length is 16 residues. CDR1 is WSHSY and CDR2 is SAAADI in the germline V gene. This chain's CDR3 is CASSGTFGTAERPQHF. Incomplete CDR3 DNA: TGCGCCAGCAGTGGGACGTTCGGGACAGCTGAACGTCCC.

As for this clone: The CDR3 end is not reached by the read, which stops 3 residues before it; the germline J gene fills it in. This chain links TRBV4-1 with TRBJ2-7; 8 positions match TRBD1. V lost 3 bases to trimming and J lost 6 bases; unmatched junction nucleotides: 7. The CDR3 is 14 amino acids. The germline gives CDR1 MGHRA, CDR2 YSYEKL. The CDR3 region is CASSQGTGRVEQYF. The DNA read from the CDR3 is TGCGCCAGCAGCCAGGGGACAGGACGTGTCGAG.

Concerning this clone itself: The sequence runs out 3 residues before the end of the CDR3; the remainder is reconstructed from the germline J gene. The chain carries TRBV10-1 and TRBJ2-1; 8 bases match TRBD2. Losses at the gene ends were 3 bases for V and 4 bases for J; bases not matched to a gene: 5. The V gene's germline CDR1 is WNHNN and CDR2 SYGVQD (reference sequence). The CDR3 is made up of 15 amino acids. The CDR3 DNA, read in part, is TGCGCCAGCAGTGACCCTAGCGGGCGTTACAATGAG. It codes for CASSDPSGRYNE. The CDR3, in full, reads CASSDPSGRYNEQFF.

As for this clone: The junction does not match germline at one end; this may be a read error. The CDR3 end falls 3 residues outside the read, so it is completed with the germline J gene. V is TRBV3-1 (or the pseudogene TRBV3-2) and J is TRBJ1-3; D not certain. The CDR3 runs 13 residues. From germline, CDR1 is LGHDT and CDR2 YNNKEL (reference sequence). Here the CDR3 reads CASGQSSGNTIYF. CDR3 DNA (partial): TGTGCCAGCGGCCAATCGTCTGGAAACACC.

As regards this clone: The CDR3 end lies 3 residues beyond the end of the read and is filled in from the germline J gene. The J gene is TRBJ2-5, the V gene TRBV19; TRBD1 matches at 8 bases. Germline V gene sequence: CDR1 LNHDA, CDR2 SQIVND (reference sequence). The ends lost 10 bases at V and 1 base at J; junction bases unmatched: 17. The CDR3 runs to 17 residues. Partial CDR3 DNA: TGTGCCACTTCCCCCGGGGCAGGGGGCCGGATCCAAGAGACC. It codes for CATSPGAGGRIQET. The whole CDR3 sequence is CATSPGAGGRIQETQYF.

About this clone: The read falls 3 residues short of the CDR3 end, and the missing part is taken from the germline J gene. The genes are TRBV14 and TRBJ1-1; D is ambiguous. Trimming took off 1 base at V and 1 base at J, with 7 bases between the two ends. The CDR3 is made up of 14 amino acids. CDR1 and CDR2 from the germline V gene are SGHDN and FVKESK. The CDR3 loop reads CASSQVAENTEAFF. The covered CDR3 bases are TGTGCCAGCAGCCAAGTTGCAGAGAACACTGAA.

About this clone itself: The read ends 3 residues shy of where the CDR3 ends; the end is completed using the germline J gene. The chain combines TRBV2 with TRBJ2-2; 11 nucleotides line up with TRBD2. V lost 1 base, J lost 5 bases, and 3 bases stayed unmatched. This CDR3 has 16 amino acids. Germline-derived CDR1 and CDR2 are SNHLY and FYNNEI. CDR3 DNA, as far as it was read: TGTGCCAGCAGTGAAGTGTGGACTAGCGGGACCGGGGAG. Residues: CASSEVWTSGTGE. The whole CDR3 is CASSEVWTSGTGELFF. The full variable domain, completed using reference TRBV2 and TRBJ2-2, is EPEVTQTPSHQVTQMGQEVILRCVPISNHLYFYWYRQILGQKVEFLVSFYNNEISEKSEIFDDQFSVERPDGSNFTLKIRSTKLEDSAMYFCASSEVWTSGTGELFFGEGSRLTVL.

Details on this clone: The read halts 3 residues ahead of the CDR3 end, with the missing end drawn from the germline J gene. V and J are TRBV20-1 and TRBJ2-1; the match to TRBD2 covers 14 bases. Germline V gene lookup returns CDR1 DFQATT and CDR2 SNEGSKA (reference sequence). This CDR3 region has 15 residues. Germline trimming cut 3 bases from V and 9 bases from J; bases unmatched to any gene: 7. CDR3: CSASGLAGGETEQFF. CDR3 DNA, as far as it was read: TGCAGTGCTAGCGGACTAGCGGGGGGCGAGACTGAG.

Details on this clone: The missing CDR3 end, 3 residues past where the read stops, is filled in from the germline J gene. This chain links TRBV7-2 with TRBJ1-1, with a tentative D call TRBD1 (6 bases). The CDR3 contains 14 residues. Trimming cost V 2 bases and J 5 bases, with 12 bases left between them. The V gene's germline CDR1 is SGHTA and CDR2 FQGNSA. CDR3 loop: CASSLLQGNTEAFF. The CDR3 DNA, read in part, is TGTGCCAGCAGCTTATTACAGGGTAATACTGAA.

In regard to this clone: From the germline J gene comes the end of the CDR3, since the read stops 3 residues before it. V and J are TRBV7-9 and TRBJ1-1; D is undetermined. The CDR3 is made up of 15 amino acids. CDR1 and CDR2 (germline): SEHNR, FQNEAQ (reference sequence). Trimming took 3 bases from V and 3 from J, leaving 14 bases between them. CDR3 DNA, as far as it was read: TGTGCCAGCAGCTTTCCCCTGGTCGAGGACACTGAA. This encodes CASSFPLVEDTE. The full CDR3 is CASSFPLVEDTEAFF. Full variable domain (missing parts from reference TRBV7-9 and TRBJ1-1): DTGVSQNPRHKITKRGQNVTFRCDPISEHNRLYWYRQTLGQGPEFLTYFQNEAQLEKSRLLSDRFSAERPKGSFSTLEIQRTEQGDSAMYLCASSFPLVEDTEAFFGQGTRLTVV.

Of note for this clone: The read ends 3 residues shy of where the CDR3 ends; the end is completed using the germline J gene. The rearrangement links TRBV5-1 to TRBJ2-5, with TRBD2 matching over 11 bases. CDR3 size: 15 residues. CDR1 is SGHRS, CDR2 YFSETQ, per germline. J lost 4 bases, V lost 2 bases, and 4 bases had no gene match. The CDR3 loop reads CASSLQTSGGETQYF. The CDR3 DNA, read in part, is TGCGCCAGCAGCTTACAAACTAGCGGGGGAGAGACC.

Comments on this clone: At one of its ends the junction is not consistent with the germline gene, which may arise from a read error. Coverage ceases 3 residues before the CDR3 finishes, and the germline J gene fills in the end. This chain joins TRBV5-4 and TRBJ2-2, with 9 bases matching TRBD1. Per germline, CDR1 SGHNT and CDR2 YYREEE (reference sequence). The CDR3 extends over 14 amino acids. CDR3 DNA, as far as it was read: TGTGCCAGCAGTTTGGACAGGGGAGCCGGGGAG. Translation gives CASSLDRGAGE. The full CDR3 sequence reads CASSLDRGAGELFF.